Below are 4 T cell receptor beta chains sequenced from a single sample in a study of T cell changes during pregnancy in multiple sclerosis. Here immunoSEQ multiplex PCR was the method, and the copy in TCRdb shows in-frame clones only, minus some. The table has about 100,000 clones, 90% to 95% seen once. The sequenced sample was peripheral blood, obtained before pregnancy. The receptors derive from a female donor with multiple sclerosis, enrolled in a pregnancy study.

The rearrangement links TRBV11-2 to TRBJ2-7; TRBD1 agrees at 8 bases. V lost 5 bases and J lost 5; bases outside the gene matches: 8. Germline CDR1 reads SGHAT; CDR2 reads FQNNGV. The CDR3 has 14 amino acids. The DNA for the CDR3 is TGTGCCAGCAGCGCCGGACAGGGAGCGGACGAGCAGTACTTC. It translates to CASSAGQGADEQYF.

This rearrangement joins TRBV19 to TRBJ2-7; no reliable D call. CDR1 is LNHDA, CDR2 SQIVND, per germline (reference sequence). There are 12 residues in the CDR3. Trimming stripped 5 bases from V and 2 bases from J, with 7 bases between. The CDR3 nucleotides read TGTGCCAGTAGTTCAAATGCCTACGAGCAGTACTTC. Translating gives CASSSNAYEQYF.

This chain uses TRBV18 with TRBJ2-1; TRBD2 agrees at 8 bases. V lost 4 bases and J lost 10; bases outside the gene matches: 0. The germline V gene has CDR1 KGHSH and CDR2 LQKENI. The CDR3 is 11 residues long. CDR3 in DNA: TGTGCCAGCTCACGGACTAGCGAGCAGTTCTTC. Translated, it gives CASSRTSEQFF.

CDR3 sequence: CATQGEAGGNEQFF. The CDR3 DNA reads TGTGCCACCCAGGGGGAGGCGGGGGGGAATGAGCAGTTCTTC. The chain couples TRBV2 to TRBJ2-1; 9 nucleotides agree with TRBD2. CDR3 length: 14 residues. With 10 bases clipped from V and 7 bases from J, the junction kept 11 bases outside the gene matches. Germline V gives CDR1 SNHLY, CDR2 FYNNEI.